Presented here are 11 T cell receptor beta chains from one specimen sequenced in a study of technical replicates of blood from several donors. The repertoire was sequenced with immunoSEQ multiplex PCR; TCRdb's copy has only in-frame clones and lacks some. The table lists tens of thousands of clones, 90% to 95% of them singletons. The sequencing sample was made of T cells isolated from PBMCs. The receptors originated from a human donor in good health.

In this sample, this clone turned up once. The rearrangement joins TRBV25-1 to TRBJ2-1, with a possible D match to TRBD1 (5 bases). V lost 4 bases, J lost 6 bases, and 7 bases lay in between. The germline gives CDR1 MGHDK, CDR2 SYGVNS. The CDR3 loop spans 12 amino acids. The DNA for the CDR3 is TGTGCCAGCAGTGGTGGGGCCAATGAGCAGTTCTTC. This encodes CASSGGANEQFF.

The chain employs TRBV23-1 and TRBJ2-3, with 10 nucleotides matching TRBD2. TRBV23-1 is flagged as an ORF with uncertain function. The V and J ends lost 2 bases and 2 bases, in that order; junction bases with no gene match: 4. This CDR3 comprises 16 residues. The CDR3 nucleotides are TGCGCCAGCAGTCAAGAAAGCGGGAGGGCCACAGATACGCAGTATTTT. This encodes CASSQESGRATDTQYF.

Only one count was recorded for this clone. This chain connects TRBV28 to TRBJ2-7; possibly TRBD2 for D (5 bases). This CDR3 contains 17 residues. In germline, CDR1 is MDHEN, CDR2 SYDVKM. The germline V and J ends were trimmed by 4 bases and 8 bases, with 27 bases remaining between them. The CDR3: CASSSPRVLATPFKQYF. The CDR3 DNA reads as TGTGCCAGCAGTTCGCCACGGGTTTTAGCGACCCCATTTAAGCAGTACTTC. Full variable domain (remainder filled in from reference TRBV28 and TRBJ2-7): DVKVTQSSRYLVKRTGEKVFLECVQDMDHENMFWYRQDPGLGLRLIYFSYDVKMKEKGDIPEGYSVSREKKERFSLILESASTNQTSMYLCASSSPRVLATPFKQYFGPGTRLTVT.

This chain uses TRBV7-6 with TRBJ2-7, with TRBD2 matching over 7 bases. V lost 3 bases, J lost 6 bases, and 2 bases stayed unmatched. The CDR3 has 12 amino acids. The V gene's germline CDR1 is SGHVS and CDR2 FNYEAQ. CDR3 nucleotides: TGTGCCAGCAGCTTGGGAGGGTCCGAGCAGTACTTC. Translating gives CASSLGGSEQYF.

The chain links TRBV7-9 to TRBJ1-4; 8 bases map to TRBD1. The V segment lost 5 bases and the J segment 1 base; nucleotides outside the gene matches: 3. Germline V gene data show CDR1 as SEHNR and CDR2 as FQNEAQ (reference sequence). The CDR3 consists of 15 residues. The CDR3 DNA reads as TGTGCCAGCAGCCGGGACAGGATAACTAATGAAAAACTGTTTTTT. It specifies CASSRDRITNEKLFF.

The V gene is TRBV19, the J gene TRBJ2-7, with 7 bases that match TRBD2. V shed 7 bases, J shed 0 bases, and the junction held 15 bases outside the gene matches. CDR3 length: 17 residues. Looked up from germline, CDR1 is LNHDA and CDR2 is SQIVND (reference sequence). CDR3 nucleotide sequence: TGTGCCAGTAATGATGACCTAGCGGAGCTTAGCTCCTACGAGCAGTACTTC. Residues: CASNDDLAELSSYEQYF.

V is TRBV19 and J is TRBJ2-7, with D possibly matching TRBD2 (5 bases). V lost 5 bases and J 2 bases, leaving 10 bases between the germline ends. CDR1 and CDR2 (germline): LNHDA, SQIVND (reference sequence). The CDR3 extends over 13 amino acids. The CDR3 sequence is CASSVTSTYEQYF. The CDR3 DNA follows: TGTGCCAGTAGTGTTACTAGTACCTACGAGCAGTACTTC.

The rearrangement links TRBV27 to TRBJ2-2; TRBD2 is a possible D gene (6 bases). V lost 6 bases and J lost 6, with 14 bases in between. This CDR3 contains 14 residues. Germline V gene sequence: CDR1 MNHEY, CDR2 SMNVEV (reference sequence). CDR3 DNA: TGTGCCAGCAGGATCGGGGGAGTGGCCGGGGAGCTGTTTTTT. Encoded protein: CASRIGGVAGELFF.

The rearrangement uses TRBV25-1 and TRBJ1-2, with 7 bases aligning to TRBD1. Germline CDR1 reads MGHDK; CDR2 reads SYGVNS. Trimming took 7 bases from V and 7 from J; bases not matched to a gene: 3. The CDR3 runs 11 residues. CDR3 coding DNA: TGTGCCAGCACGGGACAGATTGGCTACACCTTC. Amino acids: CASTGQIGYTF.

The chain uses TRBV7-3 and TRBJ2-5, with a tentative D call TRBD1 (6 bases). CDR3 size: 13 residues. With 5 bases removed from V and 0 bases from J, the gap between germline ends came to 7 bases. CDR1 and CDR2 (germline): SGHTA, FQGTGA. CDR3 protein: CASSRGYQETQYF. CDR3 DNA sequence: TGTGCCAGCAGCAGGGGGTACCAAGAGACCCAGTACTTC.

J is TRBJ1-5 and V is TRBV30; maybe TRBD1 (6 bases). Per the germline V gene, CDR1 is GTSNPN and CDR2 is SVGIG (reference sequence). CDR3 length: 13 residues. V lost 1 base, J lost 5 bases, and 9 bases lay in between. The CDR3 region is CAWSAGQHQPQHF. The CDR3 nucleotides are TGTGCCTGGAGTGCCGGACAGCATCAGCCCCAGCATTTT.